The present entry profiles one TCR beta chain with its context. The record originates from a study of blood T cell repertoires in COVID-19. Germline CDR1 is SNHLY and CDR2 is FYNNEI. The CDR3 spans 17 residues. V lost 0 bases, J lost 7 bases, and 7 bases stayed unmatched. The authors' processing: It was from reference gene primer amplification that nucleated cell counts were estimated. Repertoires were generated with immunoSEQ multiplex PCR, while TCRdb's copy carries only in-frame clones and drops some. V and J calls and clone size are those listed in that table; D and trimming were worked out from the DNA. The top ten clones hold less than 3.5% of a sample with tens of thousands of clones, 70% to 90% of them seen once.

V and J are TRBV2 and TRBJ2-2; 11 bases align to TRBD2. The sequenced sample consisted of peripheral blood. The TCR sequence derives from a man between 45 and 60 years old with COVID-19, enrolled during active disease. The CDR3 region is CASSEAIAGGPDGELFF. For the CDR3, the DNA is TGTGCCAGCAGTGAAGCGATAGCGGGGGGGCCGGACGGGGAGCTGTTTTTT.